The clone carrying this TCR beta chain was detected only a few times. No antigen is known for it. This entry is derived from a study of T-cell reconstitution after alpha-beta-depleted transplantation in children. Findings of the study overall: After one year, T-cell counts and TCRbeta diversity mostly came from new T cells.

Unique molecular identifiers were incorporated when the TCRbeta library was constructed. TCRdb re-derived calls from the PCR reads in MiXCR, one entry per CDR3 protein. The table includes roughly 350,000 distinct CDR3 sequences, around 16% detected once. This clonotype was obtained from a male patient between 2 and 9 years old who had a stem cell transplant for acute lymphoblastic leukemia, so the T cells may come from the graft donor. The sample in question was PBMCs, mostly from graft donor cells, obtained 360 days after TCRalphabeta/CD19-depleted stem cell transplant.

Here the CDR3 DNA reads TGCGCCAGCAGCCAAGATTGGGTGGGGCACTACGAGCAGTACTTC. Its translation is CASSQDWVGHYEQYF. The chain couples TRBV4-3 to TRBJ2-7, with TRBD1 as a possible D gene (5 bases). The CDR3 is 15 residues long. Germline assignment: CDR1 LGHNA and CDR2 YSLEER. V was trimmed by 0 bases and J by 3 bases, leaving 12 bases between them.